Shown below are 20 T cell receptor beta chains from a single sample sequenced in a study of blood T cells in healthy people across ages. A J-beta primer mix and a sample-barcoded 5' primer were used in a second PCR of about 7 to 11 cycles. One entry per CDR3 protein, called by TCRdb with MiXCR from the 5' RACE reads. The sample consists of roughly 800,000 distinct CDR3 sequences, under 40% of them appearing once. Material for sequencing was blood. These receptors originate from a man aged 18 to 30 in good health.

This clonotype was recorded a few times. V is TRBV27 and J is TRBJ2-5; D may be TRBD2 (5 bases). Looked up from germline, CDR1 is MNHEY and CDR2 is SMNVEV (reference sequence). CDR3 length equals 14 residues. V was pared by 5 bases and J by 5 bases, with 15 bases between. The CDR3 DNA follows: TGTGCCAGCAGTCCCGGAGGTCTGAGGGAGACCCAGTACTTC. As protein: CASSPGGLRETQYF.

The genes are TRBV7-3 and TRBJ2-3; no clear D gene. The CDR3 extends over 14 amino acids. Trimming removed 5 bases from V and 0 bases from J, with 9 bases in between. Per germline, CDR1 SGHTA and CDR2 FQGTGA. The CDR3 DNA sequence: TGTGCCAGCAGCCCTAAAAGTAGCACAGATACGCAGTATTTT. This translates into CASSPKSSTDTQYF.

V is TRBV2 and J is TRBJ1-1, with no clear D. Germline loops: CDR1 SNHLY, CDR2 FYNNEI. V lost 6 bases, J lost 5 bases, and 13 bases lay in between. This CDR3 contains 13 residues. The CDR3 DNA reads TGTGCCAGCAGGGTTAACAGAGGAACTGAAGCTTTCTTT. Translated, it gives CASRVNRGTEAFF. Full variable domain (outside the CDR3, taken from reference TRBV2 and TRBJ1-1): EPEVTQTPSHQVTQMGQEVILRCVPISNHLYFYWYRQILGQKVEFLVSFYNNEISEKSEIFDDQFSVERPDGSNFTLKIRSTKLEDSAMYFCASRVNRGTEAFFGQGTRLTVV.

CDR3 sequence reads: CSARRTEAFF. CDR3 coding DNA: TGCAGTGCTAGAAGGACTGAAGCTTTCTTT. The chain carries TRBV20-1 and TRBJ1-1; D remains ambiguous. V was pared by 2 bases and J by 5 bases, with 3 bases between. Germline-derived CDR1 and CDR2 are DFQATT and SNEGSKA (reference sequence). CDR3 length: 10 amino acids.

CDR3 sequence (DNA): TGTGCCTGGAAACGTGGGGGCAGCCACAACTATGGCTACACCTTC. This translates into CAWKRGGSHNYGYTF. The chain joins TRBV30 to TRBJ1-2; possibly TRBD1 for D (6 bases). There are 15 residues in the CDR3. Germline-derived CDR1 and CDR2 are GTSNPN and SVGIG (reference sequence). V lost 4 bases, J lost 2 bases, and 17 bases lay in between. The variable domain in full, completed from reference TRBV30 and TRBJ1-2, reads SQTIHQWPATLVQPVGSPLSLECTVEGTSNPNLYWYRQAAGRGLQLLFYSVGIGQISSEVPQNLSASRPQDRQFILSSKKLLLSDSGFYLCAWKRGGSHNYGYTFGSGTRLTVV.

This sequence joins TRBV20-1 and TRBJ2-1; 7 bases fit TRBD2. Germline-derived CDR1 and CDR2 are DFQATT and SNEGSKA (reference sequence). V was clipped by 4 bases and J by 10 bases; unmatched bases: 16. The CDR3 is 15 amino acids. CDR3 sequence: CSATGWEGQSLEQFF. CDR3 bases: TGCAGTGCTACGGGGTGGGAGGGGCAGTCCCTCGAGCAGTTCTTC.

This clonotype was observed a handful of times. V usage is TRBV30 and J usage is TRBJ2-3, with 7 bases aligning to TRBD2. This CDR3 region has 15 residues. Germline trimming cut 0 bases from V and 3 bases from J; bases unmatched to any gene: 6. Germline CDR1 and CDR2: GTSNPN and SVGIG (reference sequence). The CDR3 DNA reads as TGTGCCTGGAGTGTGGGGGGGGACCTAACAGATACGCAGTATTTT. As protein: CAWSVGGDLTDTQYF.

The sample holds a few counts of this clonotype. The CDR3 coding sequence is TGCGCCAGCAGCTTGGTTACGGATGGCTCACCCCTCCACTTT. This gives the protein CASSLVTDGSPLHF. This chain joins TRBV5-1 and TRBJ1-6, with D hard to call. Germline CDR1 and CDR2: SGHRS and YFSETQ. Trimming cost V 0 bases and J 10 bases, with 11 bases left between them. This CDR3 region has 14 residues.

This clonotype was picked up many times. The chain joins TRBV12-3 or TRBV12-4 to TRBJ1-2; no clear D. This CDR3 comprises 14 residues. V dropped 3 bases and J dropped 5 bases, with 13 bases sitting between them. As DNA, the CDR3 is TGTGCCAGCAGTTTTAGGACCTTTGCTTATGGCTACACCTTC. Translated: CASSFRTFAYGYTF.

This chain joins TRBV20-1 and TRBJ2-3; 10 nucleotides align to TRBD2. V lost 5 bases and J lost 5; bases outside the gene matches: 19. The germline gives CDR1 DFQATT, CDR2 SNEGSKA (reference sequence). CDR3 length: 18 amino acids. The DNA of the CDR3 is TGCAGTGCTCCCAATAATGGAGCGGGGGGGTTGATGGAAGATACGCAGTATTTT. Translating it yields CSAPNNGAGGLMEDTQYF.

The chain couples TRBV20-1 to TRBJ1-2; D not certain. V was cut by 3 bases and J by 2 bases, with 13 bases left in between. The CDR3 is made up of 14 amino acids. CDR1 is DFQATT and CDR2 is SNEGSKA in the germline V gene (reference sequence). CDR3 protein: CSASSDGGNYGYTF. The CDR3 DNA follows: TGCAGTGCTAGCAGCGATGGCGGGAACTATGGCTACACCTTC.

This sequence joins TRBV6-1 and TRBJ1-4; 10 positions match TRBD1. V gave up 6 bases and J gave up 3 bases; unmatched junction bases: 10. Germline V gives CDR1 MNHNS, CDR2 SASEGT. This CDR3 contains 17 residues. CDR3 nucleotide sequence: TGTGCCAGCAGGTCGGGACAGGGGACCCTCGCTAATGAAAAACTGTTTTTT. Translation: CASRSGQGTLANEKLFF.

The CDR3 bases are TGCGCCAGCACAACCGGGACAGGCGTTACTGAAGCTTTCTTT. As protein: CASTTGTGVTEAFF. J is TRBJ1-1 and V is TRBV5-1, with 8 bases identical to TRBD1. This CDR3 spans 14 amino acids. Germline CDR1 reads SGHRS; CDR2 reads YFSETQ. V was pared by 6 bases and J by 5 bases, with 9 bases of the junction left unmatched.

The rearrangement joins TRBV20-1 to TRBJ1-2; a weak D match, TRBD1 (6 bases). Between the trimmed V and J ends, which lost 0 bases and 4 bases, there was a span of 9 bases. CDR1 DFQATT and CDR2 SNEGSKA come from the germline V gene (reference sequence). The CDR3 length is 13 residues. The CDR3, as DNA: TGCAGTGCTAGAGATGGGGGCGGCTATGGCTACACCTTC. This codes for CSARDGGGYGYTF.

This clonotype was seen more than once but under ten times. J is TRBJ1-1 and V is TRBV7-9, with D possibly being TRBD1 (5 bases). The germline gives CDR1 SEHNR, CDR2 FQNEAQ (reference sequence). Trimming cost V 1 base and J 5 bases, with 14 bases left between them. The CDR3 loop spans 15 amino acids. This CDR3 reads CASSLEAPGRTEAFF. The DNA of the CDR3 is TGTGCCAGCAGCTTAGAGGCGCCAGGGAGAACTGAAGCTTTCTTT.

The chain links TRBV6-2 or TRBV6-3 to TRBJ1-5, with D maybe TRBD1 (6 bases). The germline V gene has CDR1 MNHEY and CDR2 SVGEGT. V lost 8 bases and J lost 5, with 16 bases in between. The CDR3 sequence is 14 residues long. DNA for the CDR3: TGTGCCAGCCGTACAGGGCCGATCGATCAGCCCCAGCATTTT. It yields the protein CASRTGPIDQPQHF.

The chain uses TRBV10-2 and TRBJ1-4; no firm D call. Trimming pared 0 bases from V and 4 bases from J, leaving 12 bases between. The CDR3 contains 16 residues. Germline V gives CDR1 WSHSY, CDR2 SAAADI. The CDR3: CASSESFSGVNEKLFF. The CDR3 nucleotides are TGCGCCAGCAGTGAGTCGTTTTCGGGAGTTAATGAAAAACTGTTTTTT.

The chain links TRBV20-1 to TRBJ1-1; 7 bases align to TRBD1. V was clipped by 4 bases and J by 4 bases; unmatched bases: 6. Germline V lookup: CDR1 DFQATT, CDR2 SNEGSKA (reference sequence). The length of the CDR3 is 13 residues. CDR3 sequence: CSATTGTSTEAFF. CDR3 in DNA: TGCAGTGCTACGACAGGGACGAGCACTGAAGCTTTCTTT.

This rearrangement joins TRBV20-1 to TRBJ2-7, with 7 nucleotides matching TRBD2. CDR3 length equals 15 residues. V lost 3 bases and J lost 7; bases outside the gene matches: 15. Per the germline V gene, CDR1 is DFQATT and CDR2 is SNEGSKA (reference sequence). The CDR3 sequence: CSARRGLAVYNEQYF. The CDR3 nucleotides are TGCAGTGCTAGGCGTGGGCTAGCGGTCTACAATGAGCAGTACTTC.

This clonotype occurred a few times. This chain joins TRBV27 and TRBJ1-1, with D uncertain. V dropped 8 bases and J dropped 3 bases, with 10 bases sitting between them. The CDR3 totals 12 residues. From germline, CDR1 is MNHEY and CDR2 SMNVEV (reference sequence). In DNA form, the CDR3 reads TGTGCCAGCTACGGACGGGACACTGAAGCTTTCTTT. Protein: CASYGRDTEAFF.